These 19 T cell receptor beta chains share one sample of origin, sequenced in a study of shared clonotypes between healthy human individuals. Assay used: immunoSEQ multiplex PCR; TCRdb lists only in-frame clones, some missing. The sample holds some 2,500,000 clones; 85% to 95% are singletons and the top ten take approximately 0.39%. Sequences were obtained from naive CD4+ T cells from PBMCs. Documented subset: CD45RA+ positively selected. The receptors shown here come from a man between 18 and 29 years old in good health. Some clones in this sample may be carry-over from other donors' samples.

The chain joins TRBV5-1 to TRBJ2-3; D uncertain. The CDR3 spans 15 residues. V shed 0 bases and J shed 0 bases, with 8 bases lying between them. CDR1 is SGHRS, CDR2 YFSETQ, per germline. The CDR3 bases are TGCGCCAGCAGCTTGGTGGTACAGAGCACAGATACGCAGTATTTT. Its protein product is CASSLVVQSTDTQYF.

This clone came up once. The V call is TRBV19, the J call TRBJ1-3; no clear D gene. The V and J ends lost 4 bases and 0 bases respectively, with 10 bases between them. Germline V gene lookup returns CDR1 LNHDA and CDR2 SQIVND (reference sequence). The CDR3 spans 15 residues. This CDR3 is CASSKAPSSGNTIYF. As DNA, the CDR3 is TGTGCCAGTAGTAAGGCACCAAGCTCTGGAAACACCATATATTTT.

The chain links TRBV28 to TRBJ2-5, with D perhaps matching TRBD1 (6 bases). This CDR3 is built from 16 residues. Deletions cut 4 bases from V and 0 bases from J, with 15 bases between. Germline values: CDR1 MDHEN, CDR2 SYDVKM. The CDR3 loop is CASSSPGRGNQETQYF. CDR3 nucleotide sequence: TGTGCCAGCAGTTCCCCGGGCAGGGGAAACCAAGAGACCCAGTACTTC.

A remark on this clone: Distinct nucleotide sequences in the sample also encode this CDR3. The chain recombines TRBV18 with TRBJ1-4, with 9 bases aligning to TRBD1. From germline, CDR1 is KGHSH and CDR2 LQKENI. This CDR3 is 14 amino acids long. Losses at the gene ends were 2 bases for V and 7 bases for J; bases not matched to a gene: 2. CDR3 sequence reads: CASSPGTGTEKLFF. For the CDR3, the DNA is TGTGCCAGCTCACCAGGGACAGGGACTGAAAAACTGTTTTTT.

The V and J genes are TRBV7-8 and TRBJ1-5; D is possibly TRBD1 (5 bases). The CDR3 covers 15 residues. Trimming stripped 4 bases from V and 2 bases from J, with 12 bases between. The germline gives CDR1 SGHVS, CDR2 FQNEAQ. CDR3 nucleotides: TGTGCCAGCAGCTCATGGGCGGGGGGCAATCAGCCCCAGCATTTT. Translation: CASSSWAGGNQPQHF.

This clone has a single count. The chain links TRBV7-2 to TRBJ1-5, with D unclear. This CDR3 spans 14 amino acids. The ends were cut back, 4 bases at V and 2 bases at J, with 9 bases in the middle. The germline CDR1 and CDR2 sequences are SGHTA and FQGNSA. The CDR3 loop reads CASSSDLRNQPQHF. For the CDR3, the DNA is TGTGCCAGCAGCTCCGACCTCCGCAATCAGCCCCAGCATTTT. Full variable domain (remainder filled in from reference TRBV7-2 and TRBJ1-5): GAGVSQSPSNKVTEKGKDVELRCDPISGHTALYWYRQSLGQGLEFLIYFQGNSAPDKSGLPSDRFSAERTGGSVSTLTIQRTQQEDSAVYLCASSSDLRNQPQHFGDGTRLSIL.

This chain links TRBV11-2 with TRBJ2-1; no firm D call. Trimming took 1 base from V and 0 from J, leaving 10 bases between them. This CDR3 comprises 16 residues. Germline-derived CDR1 and CDR2 are SGHAT and FQNNGV. CDR3 bases: TGTGCCAGCAGCTTAGGGTTTCCGAGCTCCTACAATGAGCAGTTCTTC. Its protein product is CASSLGFPSSYNEQFF.

This clone has a single count. The V call is TRBV7-3, the J call TRBJ2-1, with TRBD2 matching 13 bases. J was trimmed by 7 bases and V by 5 bases; bases with no gene match: 8. The CDR3 has 16 residues. The germline CDR1 and CDR2 sequences are SGHTA and FQGTGA. For the CDR3, the DNA is TGTGCCAGCAGCCTCCAGGCGACTAGCGGGGGGAATGAGCAGTTCTTC. Its translation is CASSLQATSGGNEQFF.

The chain is built from TRBV10-3 and TRBJ1-1, with D uncertain. The V gene lost 5 bases and the J gene lost 5 bases, with 15 bases spanning the gap. The CDR3 contains 14 residues. From germline, CDR1 is ENHRY and CDR2 SYGVKD. CDR3 sequence: CAISSSEGETEAFF. The CDR3, as DNA: TGTGCCATCAGTTCCAGCGAGGGAGAAACTGAAGCTTTCTTT.

The chain couples TRBV19 to TRBJ2-7, with no clear D. Deletions cut 5 bases from V and 4 bases from J, with 15 bases between. The germline V gene has CDR1 LNHDA and CDR2 SQIVND (reference sequence). This CDR3 has 14 residues. CDR3 loop: CASSPRQAAYEQYF. As DNA, the CDR3 is TGTGCCAGTAGTCCACGACAAGCAGCTTACGAGCAGTACTTC.

The chain couples TRBV6-5 to TRBJ2-1, with unresolved D. V lost 8 bases and J lost 6, with 8 bases in between. The V gene's germline CDR1 is MNHEY and CDR2 SVGAGI. The CDR3 length is 11 residues. CDR3 in amino acids: CASSRANEQFF. In DNA form, the CDR3 reads TGTGCCAGCTCAAGGGCCAATGAGCAGTTCTTC.

The J gene is TRBJ2-6, the V gene TRBV28, with a weak D call TRBD1 (6 bases). The CDR3 has 14 amino acids. The germline CDR1 and CDR2 sequences are MDHEN and SYDVKM. Trimming took 10 bases from V and 4 from J, leaving 14 bases between them. The CDR3: CATHRAPGANVLTF. CDR3 DNA sequence: TGTGCCACGCACAGGGCGCCAGGGGCCAACGTCCTGACTTTC.

The chain links TRBV7-2 to TRBJ2-1; TRBD1 agrees at 10 bases. J lost 14 bases, V lost 1 base, and 2 bases had no gene match. The CDR3 runs to 12 residues. Germline V CDR1 and CDR2: SGHTA, FQGNSA. This CDR3 is CASSLVDRGKFF. The DNA for the CDR3 is TGTGCCAGCAGCTTAGTGGACAGGGGGAAGTTCTTC.

This chain connects TRBV5-4 to TRBJ2-1, with TRBD2 matching over 11 bases. From germline, CDR1 is SGHNT and CDR2 YYREEE (reference sequence). The CDR3 contains 19 residues. V was clipped by 4 bases and J by 1 base; unmatched bases: 13. CDR3 loop: CASSPSGLAGTISYNEQFF. As DNA, the CDR3 is TGTGCCAGCAGCCCATCCGGACTAGCGGGCACAATATCCTACAATGAGCAGTTCTTC. Complete variable domain (other parts from reference TRBV5-4 and TRBJ2-1): ETGVTQSPTHLIKTRGQQVTLRCSSQSGHNTVSWYQQALGQGPQFIFQYYREEENGRGNFPPRFSGLQFPNYSSELNVNALELDDSALYLCASSPSGLAGTISYNEQFFGPGTRLTVL.

This clone was found once. In the same sample, other DNA sequences code for this CDR3. The chain has TRBV6-5 and TRBJ2-2; no clear D. The V and J ends lost 9 bases and 1 base respectively, with 6 bases between them. The CDR3 is 12 amino acids. The V gene's germline CDR1 is MNHEY and CDR2 SVGAGI. CDR3 protein: CASSKNTGELFF. Written as DNA, the CDR3 is TGTGCCAGTTCCAAGAACACCGGGGAGCTGTTTTTT.

This chain connects TRBV5-1 to TRBJ2-5, with a weak D call TRBD2 (6 bases). Trimming removed 3 bases from V and 5 bases from J, with 20 bases in between. This CDR3 is built from 16 residues. CDR1 is SGHRS, CDR2 YFSETQ, per germline. The CDR3, as DNA: TGCGCCAGCAGCTCGATATTGACTAGTGAGACGGAGACCCAGTACTTC. Its translation: CASSSILTSETETQYF.

The J gene is TRBJ2-1, the V gene TRBV11-3, with D possibly TRBD2 on 5 matching bases. CDR3 length equals 12 residues. Trimming left V 1 base short and J 9 bases short, with 7 bases between. Germline V gene data show CDR1 as SGHNT and CDR2 as YENEEA. CDR3 sequence (DNA): TGTGCCAGCAGCTTAGCAGGAGGTGAGCAGTTCTTC. As protein: CASSLAGGEQFF. The variable domain in full, with the rest retrieved from reference TRBV11-3 and TRBJ2-1, is EAGVVQSPRYKIIEKKQPVAFWCNPISGHNTLYWYLQNLGQGPELLIRYENEEAVDDSQLPKDRFSAERLKGVDSTLKIQPAELGDSAVYLCASSLAGGEQFFGPGTRLTVL.

The genes are TRBV6-5 and TRBJ1-2; 7 bases line up with TRBD1. CDR1 is MNHEY, CDR2 SVGAGI, per germline. J gave up 3 bases and V 6 bases, and 10 bases lay outside the gene matches. There are 15 residues in the CDR3. The chain's CDR3 is CASSPTTGRHYGYTF. CDR3 DNA sequence: TGTGCCAGCAGCCCAACGACAGGGAGGCACTATGGCTACACCTTC.

The gene calls are TRBV7-9 and TRBJ1-4; 7 bases line up with TRBD1. Losses at the gene ends were 5 bases for V and 2 bases for J; bases not matched to a gene: 8. This CDR3 spans 16 amino acids. Germline values: CDR1 SEHNR, CDR2 FQNEAQ (reference sequence). CDR3 sequence reads: CASSPPPGGTNEKLFF. CDR3 nucleotide sequence: TGTGCCAGCAGCCCACCCCCAGGGGGTACTAATGAAAAACTGTTTTTT.